This is a list of T cell receptor beta chains from one sample in a study of CD8 T cells in ankylosing spondylitis. Using its own MiXCR run on the 5' RACE reads, TCRdb lists one record per CDR3 protein. Altogether about 300,000 distinct CDR3 sequences are present, roughly 12% being singletons, with the ten largest covering roughly 9.1%. The sequenced sample was blood, either unsorted or a sorted T cell fraction (not recorded which). The origin of the receptors is a female donor with ankylosing spondylitis or in good health (not recorded which). Each CDR3 is given with its conserved first and last residue. A D gene is named only where the DNA matches it firmly. Expanded clones get a size class; other rows say once, few or many, or leave the size out.

d_call: TRBD2; j_call: TRBJ2-2; clone_size: few; v_call: TRBV7-3; cdr3_aa: CASSPSGTRGTGELFF; cdr3_nt: TGTGCCAGCAGCCCTTCCGGGACTAGGGGTACCGGGGAGCTGTTTTTT
d_call: TRBD1; j_call: TRBJ2-3; clone_size: many; v_call: TRBV5-1; cdr3_aa: CASSTQGARADTQYF; cdr3_nt: TGCGCCAGCAGCACGCAGGGGGCTCGTGCAGATACGCAGTATTTT
d_call: TRBD2; j_call: TRBJ2-1; clone_size: many; v_call: TRBV20-1; cdr3_aa: CSARGGTSGNINNEQFF; cdr3_nt: TGCAGTGCTAGAGGGGGGACTAGCGGGAATATAAACAATGAGCAGTTCTTC
d_call: -; j_call: TRBJ1-1; clone_size: few; v_call: TRBV5-5; cdr3_aa: CASSLGELAVGFF; cdr3_nt: TGTGCCAGCAGCTTGGGGGAGCTTGCGGTGGGGTTCTTT
d_call: -; j_call: TRBJ1-1; clone_size: many; v_call: TRBV7-9; cdr3_aa: CASSLGDQTEAFF; cdr3_nt: TGTGCCAGCAGCTTAGGAGACCAAACTGAAGCTTTCTTT
d_call: -; j_call: TRBJ1-2; clone_size: -; v_call: TRBV20-1; cdr3_aa: CSAVGGEIDYGYTF; cdr3_nt: TGCAGTGCTGTGGGGGGTGAAATCGACTATGGCTACACCTTC
d_call: -; j_call: TRBJ1-3; clone_size: -; v_call: TRBV5-6; cdr3_aa: CASSLGPAGPEGSGNTIYF; cdr3_nt: TGTGCCAGCAGCTTGGGGCCCGCTGGACCCGAAGGGTCTGGAAACACCATATATTTT
d_call: -; j_call: TRBJ2-1; clone_size: many; v_call: TRBV20-1; cdr3_aa: CSAKGGFQTNEQFF; cdr3_nt: TGCAGTGCTAAGGGGGGGTTTCAAACCAATGAGCAGTTCTTC
d_call: TRBD2; j_call: TRBJ2-6; clone_size: few; v_call: TRBV28; cdr3_aa: CASSSPRGDLSGANVLTF; cdr3_nt: TGTGCCAGCAGTTCGCCTCGGGGGGACCTCTCTGGGGCCAACGTCCTGACTTTC
d_call: -; j_call: TRBJ1-5; clone_size: many; v_call: TRBV5-5; cdr3_aa: CASTLGPGTNQPQHF; cdr3_nt: TGTGCCAGCACCTTGGGGCCGGGGACTAATCAGCCCCAGCATTTT
d_call: -; j_call: TRBJ1-2; clone_size: many; v_call: TRBV20-1; cdr3_aa: CSALVDGYTF; cdr3_nt: TGCAGTGCTTTAGTGGATGGCTACACCTTC
d_call: -; j_call: TRBJ2-2; clone_size: -; v_call: TRBV7-3; cdr3_aa: CASSPDTRNTGELFF; cdr3_nt: TGTGCCAGCAGTCCCGATACACGCAACACCGGGGAGCTGTTTTTT
d_call: TRBD1; j_call: TRBJ1-6; clone_size: many; v_call: TRBV15; cdr3_aa: CATSRDLGDREHNSPLHF; cdr3_nt: TGTGCCACCAGCAGAGATTTGGGTGACAGGGAGCATAATTCACCCCTCCACTTT
d_call: -; j_call: TRBJ1-1; clone_size: many; v_call: TRBV3-1; cdr3_aa: CASSQVGSTEAFF; cdr3_nt: TGTGCCAGCAGCCAAGTCGGCAGCACTGAAGCTTTCTTT
d_call: -; j_call: TRBJ2-1; clone_size: -; v_call: TRBV3-1; cdr3_aa: CASSQDLTGVHNEQFF; cdr3_nt: TGTGCCAGCAGCCAAGACCTAACGGGAGTACACAATGAGCAGTTCTTC
d_call: -; j_call: TRBJ1-5; clone_size: many; v_call: TRBV6-2/TRBV6-3; cdr3_aa: CASSYSFGQPSNQPQHF; cdr3_nt: TGTGCCAGCAGTTACTCGTTTGGACAGCCTAGCAATCAGCCCCAGCATTTT
d_call: -; j_call: TRBJ2-7; clone_size: -; v_call: TRBV5-1; cdr3_aa: CASSKREGYEQYF; cdr3_nt: TGCGCCAGCAGCAAACGAGAAGGATACGAGCAGTACTTC
d_call: -; j_call: TRBJ1-1; clone_size: many; v_call: TRBV7-9; cdr3_aa: CASREGWMNTEAFF; cdr3_nt: TGTGCCAGCAGAGAAGGCTGGATGAACACTGAAGCTTTCTTT
d_call: TRBD2; j_call: TRBJ2-1; clone_size: many; v_call: TRBV7-8; cdr3_aa: CASSLGAGGINEQFF; cdr3_nt: TGTGCCAGCAGCTTAGGAGCGGGGGGGATCAATGAGCAGTTCTTC
d_call: TRBD2; j_call: TRBJ2-7; clone_size: many; v_call: TRBV20-1; cdr3_aa: CSTFSSGRGAYEQYF; cdr3_nt: TGCAGTACCTTCTCCAGCGGGAGGGGGGCCTACGAGCAGTACTTC
d_call: -; j_call: TRBJ1-5; clone_size: many; v_call: TRBV12-3/TRBV12-4; cdr3_aa: CASSLGRGAHNQPQHF; cdr3_nt: TGTGCCAGCAGTTTGGGGAGGGGGGCCCACAATCAGCCCCAGCATTTT
d_call: -; j_call: TRBJ1-5; clone_size: many; v_call: TRBV6-5; cdr3_aa: CASSNEWGPQHF; cdr3_nt: TGTGCCAGCAGCAATGAATGGGGACCCCAGCATTTT
d_call: -; j_call: TRBJ2-6; clone_size: few; v_call: TRBV20-1; cdr3_aa: CSGLTGEGSGANVLTF; cdr3_nt: TGCAGTGGATTAACAGGGGAGGGCTCTGGGGCCAACGTCCTGACTTTC
d_call: TRBD2; j_call: TRBJ2-7; clone_size: few; v_call: TRBV19; cdr3_aa: CASKRASGDYEQYF; cdr3_nt: TGTGCCAGTAAGCGGGCTAGCGGAGACTACGAGCAGTACTTC
d_call: TRBD1; j_call: TRBJ2-1; clone_size: many; v_call: TRBV12-3/TRBV12-4; cdr3_aa: CASSKRPGQGLHNEQFF; cdr3_nt: TGTGCCAGCAGTAAACGGCCGGGACAGGGTCTGCACAATGAGCAGTTCTTC
d_call: -; j_call: TRBJ2-3; clone_size: many; v_call: TRBV29-1; cdr3_aa: CSGDSAGPDTQYF; cdr3_nt: TGCAGCGGCGACTCCGCGGGGCCAGATACGCAGTATTTT
d_call: -; j_call: TRBJ2-1; clone_size: many; v_call: TRBV20-1; cdr3_aa: CSAYPLGGSYNEQFF; cdr3_nt: TGCAGTGCGTACCCCCTCGGAGGGTCCTACAATGAGCAGTTCTTC
d_call: -; j_call: TRBJ2-7; clone_size: few; v_call: TRBV20-1; cdr3_aa: CSAREYQGNSYEQYF; cdr3_nt: TGCAGTGCTAGAGAATACCAGGGGAACTCCTACGAGCAGTACTTC
d_call: -; j_call: TRBJ2-5; clone_size: -; v_call: TRBV20-1; cdr3_aa: CSASFTIASETQYF; cdr3_nt: TGCAGTGCTAGCTTTACTATCGCTTCGGAGACCCAGTACTTC
d_call: TRBD1; j_call: TRBJ1-5; clone_size: many; v_call: TRBV12-3/TRBV12-4; cdr3_aa: CASSLGQGGNQPQHF; cdr3_nt: TGTGCCAGCAGTTTGGGACAGGGCGGCAATCAGCCCCAGCATTTT
d_call: -; j_call: TRBJ2-5; clone_size: many; v_call: TRBV7-2; cdr3_aa: CASSLAYQETQYF; cdr3_nt: TGTGCCAGCAGCTTAGCATACCAAGAGACCCAGTACTTC